This T cell receptor beta chain is drawn from a study of blood T cell repertoires in COVID-19 (dated by TCRdb to 2018 to 2020). Regarding the complete study: Samples covering the acute and convalescent phases of COVID-19 were provided by collaborators in the United States, Italy and Spain. The prospective study material was composed of cDNA or gDNA derived from T cells, B-cell-depleted T cells, or PBMCs. Deeply sampled blood TCRbeta repertoires from subjects exposed to, actively infected with, or recovered from COVID-19 were included in the dataset. The repertoires were made available in a free public database intended to serve as a resource for research on the immune response to SARS-CoV-2. The samples were drawn from two sources: the first 160 participants of the ongoing ImmuneRACE study, and 950 to 1,500 subjects contributed by 6 global collaborators. Nearly every sample came with metadata listing a de-identified subject ID, COVID-19 status, age in years and sex. Where HLA class I and class II types were available, the types were taken from metadata supplied by the sample provider, not from assay-based typing. The study at large found these results: The quantity of clinical and demographic metadata differed by source and by participant and was supplied without curation.

To note about this clone: Its antigen is unknown. Base qualities are not at hand, and no much larger clone is one base apart.

TCRbeta CDR3 regions were amplified from genomic DNA by means of the immunoSEQ Assay, a bias-controlled multiplex PCR. As for the original processing: Nucleated cell counts per sample were estimated from amplification of reference gene primers within the assay. To quantify the absolute abundance of each unique TCRbeta CDR3 rearrangement, sequence reads were collapsed and filtered. For each sample, productive Simpson clonality was calculated as the square root of Simpson's diversity index over productive rearrangements. Drawn from immuneACCESS, this table holds only the in-frame rearrangements with V and J called that TCRdb kept. Clones are partly lost; checked studies trace under half to an unresolved V gene and leave the rest unexplained. V and J calls and clone size come straight from that table; D and trimming were deduced from the DNA. The sample yields roughly 97,000 clones; roughly 82% were counted once. Jointly, the top ten make up about 4.8% of the sample.

Each collaborating institution followed its own protocols to collect whole blood in K2EDTA tubes. For TCRbeta analysis, collaborators shipped samples as frozen whole blood, isolated PBMCs, or DNA extracted from either of those sample types. Its CDR3 holds 14 amino acids, cysteine through phenylalanine. The CDR3 DNA has 42 bases and is translated from base 1. Unmatched junction bases come to 5, with V trimmed by 4 bases and J by 4 bases. Via the germline V gene (reference sequence), CDR1 is SEHNR and CDR2 FQNEAQ. Specimen: peripheral blood. This sequence uses TRBV7-9 and TRBJ2-5; 8 middle bases align to TRBD1. This clonotype was sampled from a man in his sixties with acute or convalescent COVID-19. The CDR3 region has the sequence CASSSGQGGETQYF. The DNA reads as follows: TGTGCCAGCAGCTCCGGACAGGGTGGAGAGACCCAGTACTTC.